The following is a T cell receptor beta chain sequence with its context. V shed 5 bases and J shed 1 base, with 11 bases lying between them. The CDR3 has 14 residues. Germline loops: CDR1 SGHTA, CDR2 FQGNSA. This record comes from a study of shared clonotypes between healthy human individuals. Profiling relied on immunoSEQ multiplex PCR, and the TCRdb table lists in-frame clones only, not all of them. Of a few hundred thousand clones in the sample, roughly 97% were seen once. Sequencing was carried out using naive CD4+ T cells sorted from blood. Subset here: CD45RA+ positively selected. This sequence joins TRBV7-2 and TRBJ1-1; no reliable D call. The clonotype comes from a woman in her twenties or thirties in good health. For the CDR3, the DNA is TGTGCCAGCAGCCAATGGACCGAGAACACTGAAGCTTTCTTT. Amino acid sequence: CASSQWTENTEAFF.